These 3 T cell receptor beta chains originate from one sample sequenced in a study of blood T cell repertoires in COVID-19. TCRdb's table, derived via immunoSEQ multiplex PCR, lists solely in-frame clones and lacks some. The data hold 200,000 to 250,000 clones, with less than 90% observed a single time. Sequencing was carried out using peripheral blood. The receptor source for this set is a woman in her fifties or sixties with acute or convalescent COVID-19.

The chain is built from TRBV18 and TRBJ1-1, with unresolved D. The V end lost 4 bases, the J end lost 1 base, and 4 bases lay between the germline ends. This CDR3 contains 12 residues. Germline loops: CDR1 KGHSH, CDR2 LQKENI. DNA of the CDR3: TGTGCCAGCTCACAACAGAACACTGAAGCTTTCTTT. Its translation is CASSQQNTEAFF.

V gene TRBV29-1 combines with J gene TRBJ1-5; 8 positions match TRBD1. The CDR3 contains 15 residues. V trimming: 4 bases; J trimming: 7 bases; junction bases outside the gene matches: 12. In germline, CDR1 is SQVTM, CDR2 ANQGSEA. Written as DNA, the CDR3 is TGCAGCGTTGCCACACAGGGGGGGTCGGACCAGCCCCAGCATTTT. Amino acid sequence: CSVATQGGSDQPQHF.

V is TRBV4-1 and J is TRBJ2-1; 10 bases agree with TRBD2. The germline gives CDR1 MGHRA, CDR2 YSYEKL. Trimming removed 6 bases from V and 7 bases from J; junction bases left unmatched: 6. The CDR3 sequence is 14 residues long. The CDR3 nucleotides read TGCGCCAGCAGGGATCTAGCGGGAGCAAATGAGCAGTTCTTC. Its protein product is CASRDLAGANEQFF.